Below are 25 T cell receptor beta chains sequenced from a single sample in a study of cytomegalovirus exposure and HLA in healthy donors. PCR involved 60 Vbeta and 13 Jbeta primers. This table comes from immunoSEQ multiplex PCR, and its TCRdb copy is limited to in-frame clones, with some not included. The table includes roughly 110,000 clones, roughly 70% detected once. Material for sequencing was PBMCs. The receptors come from a male donor in good health and CMV-seropositive.

This chain links TRBV6-6 with TRBJ2-2, with a possible D match to TRBD1 (5 bases). V shed 6 bases and J shed 4 bases, with 9 bases lying between them. Germline lookup yields CDR1 MNHNY and CDR2 SVGAGI (reference sequence). CDR3 length: 13 amino acids. This chain's CDR3 is CASRIQVTGELFF. The CDR3 DNA reads as TGTGCCAGCAGGATACAGGTCACCGGGGAGCTGTTTTTT.

The rearrangement joins TRBV27 to TRBJ1-5; D remains unclear. Germline V CDR1 and CDR2: MNHEY, SMNVEV (reference sequence). Trimming pared 9 bases from V and 0 bases from J, leaving 12 bases between. CDR3 length equals 14 residues. The CDR3 nucleotides are TGTGCCAGTTCCGAAGAGTATAGCAATCAGCCCCAGCATTTT. Translated, it gives CASSEEYSNQPQHF.

The J gene is TRBJ2-7, the V gene TRBV6-6, with 10 bases matching TRBD2. The V segment lost 6 bases and the J segment 5 bases; nucleotides outside the gene matches: 7. Germline V gene lookup returns CDR1 MNHNY and CDR2 SVGAGI (reference sequence). The CDR3 has 14 amino acids. The CDR3 sequence is CASRGTSEKNEQYF. CDR3 DNA sequence: TGTGCCAGCAGGGGGACTAGCGAGAAGAACGAGCAGTACTTC.

The gene calls are TRBV29-1 and TRBJ2-5, with TRBD1 matching over 12 bases. The V gene's germline CDR1 is SQVTM and CDR2 ANQGSEA. Trimming took 6 bases from V and 5 from J; bases not matched to a gene: 7. This CDR3 is 14 amino acids long. For the CDR3, the DNA is TGCAGCGTCGCCGGGACAGGGGGCTATGAGACCCAGTACTTC. As protein: CSVAGTGGYETQYF.

The chain links TRBV19 to TRBJ1-5, with D unresolved. This CDR3 comprises 17 residues. Germline CDR1 and CDR2: LNHDA and SQIVND (reference sequence). CDR3 nucleotide sequence: TGTGGCACGCGGGCGGGGATCAAGAGCGGATACAATCAGCCCCAGCATTTT. It is translated as CGTRAGIKSGYNQPQHF.

V is TRBV14 and J is TRBJ2-7; D is perhaps TRBD1 (6 bases). V gave up 5 bases and J gave up 4 bases, with 21 bases separating them. The CDR3 spans 16 residues. Germline V gene lookup returns CDR1 SGHDN and CDR2 FVKESK. The chain's CDR3 is CASSLHRVFIGYEQYF. The DNA for the CDR3 is TGTGCCAGCAGCTTACACAGGGTATTCATCGGGTACGAGCAGTACTTC.

V usage is TRBV11-2 and J usage is TRBJ1-5; D is ambiguous. Between the trimmed V and J ends, which lost 4 bases and 6 bases, there was a span of 10 bases. Germline V gene sequence: CDR1 SGHAT, CDR2 FQNNGV. The CDR3 sequence is 13 residues long. CDR3 nucleotide sequence: TGTGCCAGCAGCTCGTATGAGGGTCAGCCCCAGCATTTT. Encoded protein: CASSSYEGQPQHF.

The V and J genes are TRBV28 and TRBJ1-2, with TRBD1 identical over 11 bases. Unmatched junction bases numbered 5, after V lost 1 base and J lost 7 bases. The CDR3 runs 15 residues. Germline CDR1 reads MDHEN; CDR2 reads SYDVKM. CDR3 DNA: TGTGCCAGCAGTTTATTGGACAGGGGGCGCGGTGGCTACACCTTC. It yields the protein CASSLLDRGRGGYTF.

The J gene is TRBJ2-6, the V gene TRBV30; D call uncertain. CDR1 and CDR2 from the germline V gene are GTSNPN and SVGIG (reference sequence). V was clipped by 2 bases and J by 2 bases, with 10 bases between them. This CDR3 has 15 residues. The CDR3 loop reads CAWSRPQAGANVLTF. CDR3 nucleotides: TGTGCCTGGAGTCGGCCCCAGGCTGGGGCCAACGTCCTGACTTTC.

V gene TRBV9 combines with J gene TRBJ2-7; 9 bases agree with TRBD2. Germline V gene lookup returns CDR1 SGDLS and CDR2 YYNGEE. Trimming took 1 base from V and 0 from J; bases not matched to a gene: 2. This CDR3 region has 15 residues. CDR3 in amino acids: CASSVLSGSSYEQYF. CDR3 DNA: TGTGCCAGCAGCGTACTTAGCGGGAGCTCCTACGAGCAGTACTTC.

The rearrangement joins TRBV5-1 to TRBJ1-1; TRBD1 matches 8 bases. Trimming removed 4 bases from V and 1 base from J; junction bases left unmatched: 12. The CDR3 length is 17 residues. Per the germline V gene, CDR1 is SGHRS and CDR2 is YFSETQ. CDR3 residues: CASSPNSRDRTNTEAFF. CDR3 DNA: TGCGCCAGCAGCCCGAACAGCCGGGACAGGACGAACACTGAAGCTTTCTTT.

This clone was counted a few times. This chain uses TRBV2 with TRBJ1-2; D perhaps matches TRBD1 (5 bases). The CDR3 loop spans 11 amino acids. The germline V gene has CDR1 SNHLY and CDR2 FYNNEI. The V end lost 4 bases, the J end lost 7 bases, and 7 bases lay between the germline ends. CDR3 in DNA: TGTGCCAGCAGTGTTAGGGGTGGCTACACCTTC. Residues: CASSVRGGYTF.

The chain recombines TRBV27 with TRBJ2-5; 9 bases are shared with TRBD2. The CDR3 covers 14 residues. J was trimmed by 5 bases and V by 4 bases; bases with no gene match: 5. Per germline, CDR1 MNHEY and CDR2 SMNVEV (reference sequence). The CDR3 protein is CASSSAGGGETQYF. CDR3 nucleotide sequence: TGTGCCAGCAGTTCGGCGGGAGGGGGGGAGACCCAGTACTTC.

Ten or more counts support this clone. The chain recombines TRBV6-1 with TRBJ2-7, with unresolved D. Germline V gives CDR1 MNHNS, CDR2 SASEGT. Trimming removed 9 bases from V and 0 bases from J, with 15 bases in between. This CDR3 has 14 amino acids. CDR3 DNA sequence: TGTGCCAGTAAACAGCTGACAATCTCCTACGAGCAGTACTTC. This sequence encodes CASKQLTISYEQYF.

This chain joins TRBV7-8 and TRBJ2-7; 9 bases are shared with TRBD1. The CDR3 loop spans 16 amino acids. V gave up 6 bases and J gave up 1 base; unmatched junction bases: 10. Germline V gives CDR1 SGHVS, CDR2 FQNEAQ. In DNA, the CDR3 is TGTGCCAGCAGGGACACTCGACAGGGGGTATCCTACGAGCAGTACTTC. It yields the protein CASRDTRQGVSYEQYF.

The V gene is TRBV10-3, the J gene TRBJ2-7, with D maybe TRBD2 (6 bases). V lost 8 bases, J lost 2 bases, and 16 bases lay in between. This CDR3 spans 14 amino acids. CDR1 and CDR2 from the germline V gene are ENHRY and SYGVKD. The CDR3 spells CAIHGEGGAYEQYF. The CDR3 DNA reads TGTGCCATCCATGGGGAAGGAGGGGCCTACGAGCAGTACTTC.

The V call is TRBV27, the J call TRBJ2-7, with a tentative D call TRBD1 (6 bases). The V gene's germline CDR1 is MNHEY and CDR2 SMNVEV (reference sequence). There are 14 residues in the CDR3. Trimming removed 6 bases from V and 2 bases from J, with 14 bases in between. The CDR3 here is CASRDPGAAYEQYF. CDR3 DNA: TGTGCCAGCAGGGATCCAGGGGCAGCCTACGAGCAGTACTTC.

The chain is built from TRBV15 and TRBJ2-7; D is perhaps TRBD2 (5 bases). This CDR3 is built from 15 residues. From germline, CDR1 is LNHNV and CDR2 YYDKDF (reference sequence). V was cut by 0 bases and J by 7 bases, with 16 bases left in between. The CDR3 region is CATSRDPETTREQYF. Here the CDR3 DNA reads TGTGCCACCAGCAGAGATCCAGAAACTACTAGGGAGCAGTACTTC.

The chain recombines TRBV6-1 with TRBJ1-4; D is possibly TRBD1 (5 bases). Germline V CDR1 and CDR2: MNHNS, SASEGT. Between the trimmed V and J ends, which lost 2 bases and 6 bases, there was a span of 13 bases. The CDR3 sequence is 15 residues long. The CDR3 loop reads CASSEQTGMDEKLFF. The CDR3 nucleotides read TGTGCCAGCAGTGAACAAACAGGAATGGATGAAAAACTGTTTTTT.

This clone showed up just a few times. The chain links TRBV5-5 to TRBJ2-1; possibly TRBD2 for D (6 bases). CDR1 is SGHKS and CDR2 is YYEKEE in the germline V gene (reference sequence). Trimming cost V 4 bases and J 9 bases, with 17 bases left between them. The CDR3 spans 14 residues. Here the CDR3 reads CASSHDGGSVEQFF. The CDR3 DNA sequence: TGTGCCAGCAGCCACGATGGAGGGTCGGTTGAGCAGTTCTTC.

The chain links TRBV7-8 to TRBJ2-1, with a weak D call TRBD2 (5 bases). V gave up 5 bases and J gave up 4 bases, with 12 bases separating them. CDR3 length: 14 amino acids. Germline V gene data show CDR1 as SGHVS and CDR2 as FQNEAQ. In DNA, the CDR3 is TGTGCCAGCAGCCGCGTCGAGGGTTACAATGAGCAGTTCTTC. It codes for CASSRVEGYNEQFF.

This chain uses TRBV7-3 with TRBJ2-2, with D possibly being TRBD2 (6 bases). CDR3 length: 15 amino acids. Trimming left V 4 bases short and J 4 bases short, with 13 bases between. Germline V lookup: CDR1 SGHTA, CDR2 FQGTGA. The CDR3, as DNA: TGTGCCAGCAGCTCGAAGGGCGGGGCCACCGGGGAGCTGTTTTTT. Its translation is CASSSKGGATGELFF.

The J gene is TRBJ2-3, the V gene TRBV4-1; a possible D gene is TRBD1 (6 bases). Trimming took 4 bases from V and 2 from J, leaving 13 bases between them. This CDR3 is 15 amino acids long. Germline assignment: CDR1 MGHRA and CDR2 YSYEKL. CDR3 in amino acids: CASSPTSGVTDTQYF. The CDR3 DNA is TGCGCCAGCAGCCCAACCTCAGGGGTCACAGATACGCAGTATTTT.

This clone was counted only a few times. CDR3: CASSTTGLAGGDTQYF. Written as DNA, the CDR3 is TGTGCCAGTAGTACCACGGGACTAGCGGGGGGAGATACGCAGTATTTT. This sequence joins TRBV19 and TRBJ2-3, with 15 bases that match TRBD2. The CDR3 totals 16 residues. Germline V gene sequence: CDR1 LNHDA, CDR2 SQIVND (reference sequence). V shed 4 bases, J shed 5 bases, and the junction held 4 bases outside the gene matches.

The chain recombines TRBV7-2 with TRBJ2-3; possibly TRBD2 for D (5 bases). Per germline, CDR1 SGHTA and CDR2 FQGNSA. This CDR3 is built from 16 residues. V was pared by 2 bases and J by 1 base, with 13 bases between. The CDR3 is CASSLKGGPGTDTQYF. The CDR3 region has the DNA TGTGCCAGCAGCTTAAAGGGCGGGCCAGGCACAGATACGCAGTATTTT.